The rows below give T cell receptor beta chains drawn from one sample of a study of T-cell reconstitution after alpha-beta-depleted transplantation in children. TCRdb used MiXCR to reprocess the PCR reads, holding one entry per CDR3 protein. This sample has 250,000 to 300,000 distinct CDR3 sequences, with about 9.5% found just once. The material sequenced was PBMCs, taken before TCRalphabeta/CD19-depleted stem cell transplant. The receptors come from a boy under two years old with acute myeloid leukemia, due to receive a stem cell transplant. The CDR3 runs from the conserved cysteine through the conserved F or W. Fields, in order: J gene, clone size, D gene, V gene, CDR3 DNA, CDR3 protein. D genes are given only for firm matches. Part of the rows lack a size; the others show once, few, many or a class for expanded clones.

TRBJ2-3 few TRBD2 TRBV20-1 TGCAGTGCTATAGAGGCCCTAGCGGGGGGGAGGGATACGCAGTATTTT CSAIEALAGGRDTQYF
TRBJ2-1 few . TRBV3-1 TGTGCCAGCAGCCAAGAAGGCCCCCGTAGGGATGAGCAGTTCTTC CASSQEGPRRDEQFF
TRBJ2-1 . TRBD2 TRBV7-6 TGTGCCAGCAGCTTTGATTTAGCGGGTCGGTACAATGAGCAGTTCTTC CASSFDLAGRYNEQFF
TRBJ1-2 many . TRBV6-5 TGTGCCAGCAGTTACTCGACCAGTACCTATGGCTACACCTTC CASSYSTSTYGYTF
TRBJ2-1 many TRBD2 TRBV5-5 TGTGCCAGCAGCTTCTGGACTAGCGGCGACAATGAGCAGTTCTTC CASSFWTSGDNEQFF
TRBJ2-7 many TRBD2 TRBV5-1 TGCGCCAGCAGCCGGGCGGAGACTAGCACCTACGAGCAGTACTTC CASSRAETSTYEQYF
TRBJ1-2 many TRBD1 TRBV4-2 TGTGCCAGCAGCCAATCCAATCCGGGACAGGGGGCCTATGGCTACACCTTC CASSQSNPGQGAYGYTF
TRBJ2-7 . . TRBV7-8 TGTGCCAGCAGCTTGGGTTTAGGAGATTACGAGCAGTACTTC CASSLGLGDYEQYF
TRBJ2-2 many TRBD2 TRBV11-2 TGTGCCAGCAGCTTGCTAGCGGGAGCCGGCGGGGAGCTGTTTTTT CASSLLAGAGGELFF
TRBJ2-7 many TRBD1 TRBV12-3/TRBV12-4 TGTGCCAGCAGTTACCGGGACAGCTCCTACGAGCAGTACTTC CASSYRDSSYEQYF
TRBJ1-3 many . TRBV6-5 TGTGCCAGCAGTTATGATCCGTGGGGCTCTGGAAACACCATATATTTT CASSYDPWGSGNTIYF
TRBJ2-1 many TRBD2 TRBV12-3/TRBV12-4 TGTGCCAGCAGTTTGGGAATAGCGGGAGGCTACAATGAGCAGTTCTTC CASSLGIAGGYNEQFF
TRBJ2-4 . TRBD2 TRBV11-1 TGTGCCAGCAGCTTCCCCGGGCTAGCGGGGGGGCGAGACATTCAGTACTTC CASSFPGLAGGRDIQYF
TRBJ2-3 many . TRBV28 TGTGCCAGCCTGTGGACGGGCACAGATACGCAGTATTTT CASLWTGTDTQYF
TRBJ2-5 many . TRBV11-2 TGTGCCAGCAGCTTAGATCGGGGCTGGGGTCAAGAGACCCAGTACTTC CASSLDRGWGQETQYF
TRBJ2-5 many TRBD2 TRBV7-2 TGTGCCAGCAGCTCCACCCCGGGACTAGCGGGGGGGACCCAGTACTTC CASSSTPGLAGGTQYF
TRBJ2-1 many . TRBV11-2 TGTGCCAGCAGCTTAGACAACCCGGGCTTCGGGAATGAGCAGTTCTTC CASSLDNPGFGNEQFF
TRBJ2-1 few . TRBV14 TGTGCCAGCAGCTACAGGGACCCTGTTTGGAATGAGCAGTTCTTC CASSYRDPVWNEQFF
TRBJ1-2 few . TRBV7-9 TGTGCCAGCAGCTTAGCGTCCGGGACGCGGGGCTACACCTTC CASSLASGTRGYTF
TRBJ2-7 many . TRBV12-3/TRBV12-4 TGTGCCAGCAGTTTCGACAGGGGAGGGTACGAGCAGTACTTC CASSFDRGGYEQYF
TRBJ2-1 many . TRBV7-9 TGTGCCAGCAGCTTAGGAAACCCTGAGCAGTTCTTC CASSLGNPEQFF
TRBJ2-7 many TRBD2 TRBV7-6 TGTGCCAGCAGCTCCCGACTAGCGGGGGGGCCGGTTTACGAGCAGTACTTC CASSSRLAGGPVYEQYF
TRBJ1-1 many . TRBV3-1 TGTGCCAGCAGCCTTGAGTTGGACACTGAAGCTTTCTTT CASSLELDTEAFF
TRBJ1-1 many TRBD1 TRBV20-1 TGCAGTGCTAGAGGACAGGGAAGGAACACTGAAGCCTTCTTT CSARGQGRNTEAFF